The present TCR beta chain was sequenced within a study of T cells in Graves' hyperthyroidism and ophthalmopathy. Study findings and constraints: Blood also held most thyroid clonotypes expanded beyond 0.001.

To note about this clonotype: Its antigen is still unknown.

The patients, who ranged from 18 to 65 in age, presented with newly diagnosed hyperthyroidism lasting under 2 months. Investigators excluded patients with uncontrolled infection, other autoimmune disease, pregnancy or lactation. This sample holds PBMCs from approximately 10 ml fresh peripheral blood. The ends lost 1 base at V and 2 bases at J; junction bases unmatched: 9. Germline V gene data show CDR1 as SGHRS and CDR2 as YFSETQ. The CDR3 covers 16 residues. Researchers amplified the TCR beta CDR3 regions from RNA transcripts. In the first-round RT-PCR of the TCR CDR3, the HTBI primer set was used. TCRdb analysed the multiplex PCR reads with MiXCR anew, one entry per CDR3 protein. Among about 300,000 distinct CDR3 sequences listed, 20% to 30% were seen once.

This clonotype originated in a middle-aged man with Graves' hyperthyroidism that later progressed to Graves' ophthalmopathy. The V gene is TRBV5-1, the J gene TRBJ2-7; 7 bases line up with TRBD1. The sample taken for sequencing was blood. CDR3 protein: CASSLNRPQGAYEQYF. CDR3 nucleotide sequence: TGCGCCAGCAGCTTGAATCGTCCCCAGGGGGCCTACGAGCAGTACTTC.